Below, 18 T cell receptor beta chains from the same sample are listed, as sequenced in a study of Graves' ophthalmopathy and Graves' hyperthyroidism. Amplification targeted the TCR beta CDR3 regions, with RNA transcripts as the source material. HTBI-primed first-round RT-PCR preceded second-round multiplex PCR. Each CDR3 protein is one row after TCRdb ran MiXCR on the multiplex PCR reads. The sample shows under 800,000 distinct CDR3 sequences, about a fifth of them seen only once. The sequenced material came from peripheral blood. Source of these receptors: a woman aged 18-35 years with stable Graves' hyperthyroidism. Some clones in this sample may be carry-over from other donors' samples.

This clonotype occurred many times. V gene TRBV6-2 or TRBV6-3 combines with J gene TRBJ2-7, with a tentative D call TRBD2 (5 bases). Germline V gene sequence: CDR1 MNHEY, CDR2 SVGEGT. Trimming took off 1 base at V and 4 bases at J, with 20 bases between the two ends. This CDR3 contains 17 residues. CDR3 DNA sequence: TGTGCCAGCAGTTACTTATATTTCGGGAACAGACGTTACGAGCAGTACTTC. It codes for CASSYLYFGNRRYEQYF.

There are many counts of this clonotype. The chain employs TRBV12-3 or TRBV12-4 and TRBJ1-3; 7 nucleotides agree with TRBD1. This CDR3 has 15 residues. With 4 bases clipped from V and 0 bases from J, the junction kept 3 bases outside the gene matches. This CDR3 reads CASSSGTDSGNTIYF. The CDR3 DNA follows: TGTGCCAGCAGTTCCGGGACAGACTCTGGAAACACCATATATTTT.

This sequence joins TRBV7-2 and TRBJ1-2; D is ambiguous. Germline-derived CDR1 and CDR2 are SGHTA and FQGNSA. The CDR3 contains 14 residues. V lost 1 base and J lost 4, with 10 bases in between. The CDR3 here is CASSLESVGYGYTF. In DNA form, the CDR3 reads TGTGCCAGCAGCTTAGAATCGGTTGGCTATGGCTACACCTTC. The full variable domain, with the rest looked up from reference TRBV7-2 and TRBJ1-2, is GAGVSQSPSNKVTEKGKDVELRCDPISGHTALYWYRQSLGQGLEFLIYFQGNSAPDKSGLPSDRFSAERTGGSVSTLTIQRTQQEDSAVYLCASSLESVGYGYTFGSGTRLTVV.

The chain has TRBV6-4 and TRBJ2-2; D possibly corresponds to TRBD1 (6 bases). The germline CDR1 and CDR2 sequences are MRHNA and SNTAGT. The ends were cut back, 2 bases at V and 5 bases at J, with 9 bases in the middle. This CDR3 spans 14 amino acids. The chain's CDR3 is CASSDKDRTGELFF. The CDR3 DNA reads as TGTGCCAGCAGTGACAAGGACAGAACCGGGGAGCTGTTTTTT.

A few counts support this clonotype. A junction boundary mismatches the germline segment, possibly from a read error. The rearrangement links TRBV6-2 or TRBV6-3 to TRBJ2-7, with unresolved D. The CDR3 extends over 15 amino acids. CDR1 MNHEY and CDR2 SVGEGT come from the germline V gene. CDR3 bases: TGTGCCAGCAGTTACCAAGTCCGTTTTTCCTACGAGCAGCACTTC. Its protein is CASSYQVRFSYEQHF.

This clonotype was seen many times. This may be a read error: a much more frequent sequence differs by one nucleotide. The V gene is TRBV12-3 or TRBV12-4, the J gene TRBJ1-2; no firm D call. The length of the CDR3 is 13 residues. V was trimmed by 6 bases and J by 5 bases, leaving 13 bases between them. CDR3 amino acids: CASSPDKGYGYTF. The CDR3 DNA follows: TGTGCCAGCAGCCCCGACAAGGGATATGGCTACACCTTC.

This clonotype was observed many times. The chain couples TRBV30 to TRBJ1-5; D not resolved. CDR1 is GTSNPN, CDR2 SVGIG, per germline (reference sequence). The CDR3 has 13 residues. The ends were cut back, 0 bases at V and 6 bases at J, with 9 bases in the middle. The CDR3 reads CAWSVRSGQPQHF. CDR3 bases: TGTGCCTGGAGTGTACGTAGCGGTCAGCCCCAGCATTTT.

A remark on this clonotype: A much larger clone is a single base away; this may be a read error. This chain connects TRBV5-1 to TRBJ2-5, with 8 positions matching TRBD1. Per the germline V gene, CDR1 is SGHRS and CDR2 is YFSETQ. The length of the CDR3 is 14 residues. CDR3 bases: TGCGCCAGCAGCTGGGGGACAGGACAAGTGACCCAGTACTTC. Protein product: CASSWGTGQVTQYF.

This clonotype occurred a few times. The chain is built from TRBV30 and TRBJ1-2; D remains ambiguous. Germline V gene lookup returns CDR1 GTSNPN and CDR2 SVGIG (reference sequence). This CDR3 comprises 12 residues. V gave up 5 bases and J gave up 6 bases, with 13 bases separating them. CDR3 protein: CAWALAGDGYTF. For the CDR3, the DNA is TGTGCCTGGGCCTTGGCAGGAGATGGCTACACCTTC.

This clonotype has ten or more counts. The genes are TRBV6-2 or TRBV6-3 and TRBJ1-1; D uncertain. Trimming left V 2 bases short and J 6 bases short, with 10 bases between. The germline CDR1 and CDR2 sequences are MNHEY and SVGEGT. The CDR3 totals 13 residues. CDR3 coding DNA: TGTGCCAGCAGTTACGTAGCAATCCCTGAAGCTTTCTTT. Encoded protein: CASSYVAIPEAFF.

This clonotype was detected ten times or more. The chain has TRBV27 and TRBJ1-6; D is undetermined. CDR1 is MNHEY, CDR2 SMNVEV, per germline (reference sequence). Trimming cost V 5 bases and J 5 bases, with 13 bases left between them. The CDR3 sequence is 15 residues long. CDR3 DNA sequence: TGTGCCAGCAGTCCATGGACTCCGGATAATTCACCCCTCCACTTT. Translating it yields CASSPWTPDNSPLHF.

This clonotype was observed at least ten times. A much bigger clone sits one base away, suggesting this may be a read error. This chain links TRBV28 with TRBJ1-1, with 8 bases fitting TRBD1. V trimming: 6 bases; J trimming: 4 bases; junction bases outside the gene matches: 19. The germline CDR1 and CDR2 sequences are MDHEN and SYDVKM. The CDR3 sequence is 18 residues long. CDR3 protein: CASSLFESETGEGTEAFF. In nucleotides, the CDR3 is TGTGCCAGCAGCCTATTCGAATCAGAGACAGGGGAGGGCACTGAAGCTTTCTTT.

This clonotype was recorded at least ten times. This chain links TRBV12-3 or TRBV12-4 with TRBJ2-2; perhaps TRBD1 as D (5 bases). With 2 bases removed from V and 5 bases from J, the gap between germline ends came to 9 bases. This CDR3 is 14 amino acids long. The CDR3 sequence is CASSLSSGTGELFF. The CDR3 DNA reads as TGTGCCAGCAGTTTATCTTCAGGGACCGGGGAGCTGTTTTTT.

This clonotype came up many times. The chain couples TRBV10-2 to TRBJ1-1, with D unresolved. CDR3 length: 11 amino acids. Trimming removed 0 bases at V and 7 bases at J, with 3 bases between. CDR1 and CDR2 from the germline V gene are WSHSY and SAAADI. The CDR3 coding sequence is TGCGCCAGCAGTGAGTCTAGTGAAGCTTTCTTT. This encodes CASSESSEAFF.

Regarding this clonotype: A read error may be the cause here, since a much bigger clone is one base away. The chain couples TRBV5-1 to TRBJ2-7; D could derive from TRBD1 or TRBD2 (5 bases each). The germline V gene has CDR1 SGHRS and CDR2 YFSETQ. The CDR3 is 14 residues long. CDR3 DNA: TGCGCCATCAGCTTGGAAGGGACCATCTACGAGCAGTACTTC. This codes for CAISLEGTIYEQYF.

J is TRBJ2-7 and V is TRBV20-1; D is uncertain. CDR3 length equals 11 residues. Trimming took 2 bases from V and 3 from J, leaving 5 bases between them. CDR1 and CDR2 (germline): DFQATT, SNEGSKA (reference sequence). DNA for the CDR3: TGCAGTGCTAGATCTGTCTACGAGCAGTACTTC. This translates into CSARSVYEQYF.

This clonotype was detected only a few times. This chain joins TRBV7-8 and TRBJ2-7, with TRBD1 as a possible D gene (6 bases). Trimming pared 1 base from V and 5 bases from J, leaving 15 bases between. CDR3 length: 15 amino acids. Germline-derived CDR1 and CDR2 are SGHVS and FQNEAQ. In DNA form, the CDR3 reads TGTGCCAGCAGCTTAGTTACAGGGAAATTCAACGAGCAGTACTTC. Its protein is CASSLVTGKFNEQYF. Filled out from reference TRBV7-8 and TRBJ2-7, the complete variable domain reads GAGVSQSPRYKVAKRGQDVALRCDPISGHVSLFWYQQALGQGPEFLTYFQNEAQLDKSGLPSDRFFAERPEGSVSTLKIQRTQQEDSAVYLCASSLVTGKFNEQYFGPGTRLTVT.

The chain employs TRBV19 and TRBJ2-2; no definite D call. V lost 5 bases to trimming and J lost 0 bases, with 7 bases between them. Germline assignment: CDR1 LNHDA and CDR2 SQIVND (reference sequence). This CDR3 has 14 residues. The CDR3 DNA reads TGTGCCAGTAGTCGGAACTCGAACACCGGGGAGCTGTTTTTT. It encodes CASSRNSNTGELFF.